The 11 T cell receptor beta chains in this list originate from one sample, sequenced in a study of shared clonotypes between healthy human individuals. The protocol was immunoSEQ multiplex PCR, while the TCRdb copy is restricted to in-frame clones and leaves out a portion. The sample lists about 1.5 million clones, 98% occurring once. Sequencing used naive CD4+ T cells sorted from blood. Described subset: CD45RA+ positively selected. The receptors derive from a man younger than 45 in good health.

This rearrangement joins TRBV7-8 to TRBJ2-7; 8 nucleotides line up with TRBD2. J lost 3 bases, V lost 1 base, and 20 bases had no gene match. From germline, CDR1 is SGHVS and CDR2 FQNEAQ. The CDR3 is 20 residues long. In nucleotides, the CDR3 is TGTGCCAGCAGCTTAGTCCCGGGGGCTAGGGGACTAGTAGGGAGCTACGAGCAGTACTTC. It yields the protein CASSLVPGARGLVGSYEQYF.

The rearrangement joins TRBV27 to TRBJ2-6; 9 nucleotides agree with TRBD1. V was clipped by 3 bases and J by 3 bases; unmatched bases: 6. CDR1 and CDR2 from the germline V gene are MNHEY and SMNVEV (reference sequence). This CDR3 is 17 amino acids long. In nucleotides, the CDR3 is TGTGCCAGCAGTTTCCTACAGGGGGCGAATGGGGCCAACGTCCTGACTTTC. Translating it yields CASSFLQGANGANVLTF. The full variable domain, its missing parts supplied by reference TRBV27 and TRBJ2-6, is EAQVTQNPRYLITVTGKKLTVTCSQNMNHEYMSWYRQDPGLGLRQIYYSMNVEVTDKGDVPEGYKVSRKEKRNFPLILESPSPNQTSLYFCASSFLQGANGANVLTFGAGSRLTVL.

The rearrangement uses TRBV5-4 and TRBJ2-1; TRBD1 matches 7 bases. This CDR3 has 15 residues. Germline V gives CDR1 SGHNT, CDR2 YYREEE (reference sequence). With V trimmed by 0 bases and J by 4 bases, 4 bases remained unmatched. The CDR3 loop reads CASSLDRQGYNEQFF. DNA for the CDR3: TGTGCCAGCAGCTTGGATCGACAGGGTTACAATGAGCAGTTCTTC.

The gene calls are TRBV18 and TRBJ2-1; possibly TRBD2 for D (6 bases). This CDR3 is built from 16 residues. Germline V CDR1 and CDR2: KGHSH, LQKENI. The germline V and J ends were trimmed by 3 bases and 2 bases, with 14 bases remaining between them. The CDR3 loop is CASSPLDGSAYNEQFF. The CDR3 nucleotides read TGTGCCAGCTCACCGCTTGACGGGAGCGCCTACAATGAGCAGTTCTTC.

CDR3 amino acids: CASSNRGTEAFF. The CDR3 nucleotides are TGTGCCAGCAGCAACCGCGGGACTGAAGCTTTCTTT. The chain recombines TRBV5-5 with TRBJ1-1; D uncertain. The CDR3 is 12 residues long. Germline-derived CDR1 and CDR2 are SGHKS and YYEKEE (reference sequence). With 4 bases removed from V and 5 bases from J, the gap between germline ends came to 9 bases.

The chain uses TRBV5-4 and TRBJ2-7; D gene unclear. The CDR3 length is 14 residues. The V gene's germline CDR1 is SGHNT and CDR2 YYREEE (reference sequence). V was pared by 4 bases and J by 0 bases, with 11 bases between. The CDR3 DNA sequence: TGTGCCAGCAGCCCAATAGTCGGCTCCTACGAGCAGTACTTC. It is translated as CASSPIVGSYEQYF.

This clone appeared once. V and J are TRBV7-2 and TRBJ1-2; no firm D call. The V end was cut by 5 bases, the J end by 2 bases, with 15 bases between. CDR1 is SGHTA, CDR2 FQGNSA, per germline. The CDR3 consists of 15 residues. CDR3 sequence: CASSPEVGENYGYTF. The CDR3 DNA follows: TGTGCCAGCAGCCCCGAGGTTGGAGAAAACTATGGCTACACCTTC.

This chain connects TRBV10-1 to TRBJ2-2; D is perhaps TRBD2 (5 bases). CDR1 is WNHNN, CDR2 SYGVQD, per germline (reference sequence). The length of the CDR3 is 15 residues. V lost 2 bases to trimming and J lost 7 bases, with 14 bases between them. The CDR3 here is CASSERPRGYGELFF. The CDR3 coding sequence is TGCGCCAGCAGTGAGAGACCCCGCGGGTACGGGGAGCTGTTTTTT.

This clone was detected only once. The chain combines TRBV28 with TRBJ1-1, with D maybe TRBD1 (5 bases). V dropped 6 bases and J dropped 4 bases, with 12 bases sitting between them. The CDR3 covers 13 residues. Germline CDR1 is MDHEN and CDR2 is SYDVKM. The CDR3 DNA sequence: TGTGCCAGCAGCCCCGGCAGGGCCACTGAAGCTTTCTTT. It is translated as CASSPGRATEAFF.

This chain joins TRBV2 and TRBJ2-1; D is perhaps TRBD1 (5 bases). The CDR3 contains 16 residues. Germline V gives CDR1 SNHLY, CDR2 FYNNEI. The germline V and J ends were trimmed by 6 bases and 2 bases, with 17 bases remaining between them. The CDR3 DNA sequence: TGTGCCAGCAGGGAAAGACAGTCCCCGGCCTACAATGAGCAGTTCTTC. Its translation is CASRERQSPAYNEQFF.

For the CDR3, the DNA is TGCGCCAGCAGTCCGTTAGCGGGAGTGCATGAGCAGTTCTTC. This codes for CASSPLAGVHEQFF. The genes are TRBV10-2 and TRBJ2-1; TRBD2 agrees at 9 bases. After removal of 5 bases from V and 8 bases from J, the junction contained 7 bases not matched to a gene. The CDR3 contains 14 residues. Germline loops: CDR1 WSHSY, CDR2 SAAADI.